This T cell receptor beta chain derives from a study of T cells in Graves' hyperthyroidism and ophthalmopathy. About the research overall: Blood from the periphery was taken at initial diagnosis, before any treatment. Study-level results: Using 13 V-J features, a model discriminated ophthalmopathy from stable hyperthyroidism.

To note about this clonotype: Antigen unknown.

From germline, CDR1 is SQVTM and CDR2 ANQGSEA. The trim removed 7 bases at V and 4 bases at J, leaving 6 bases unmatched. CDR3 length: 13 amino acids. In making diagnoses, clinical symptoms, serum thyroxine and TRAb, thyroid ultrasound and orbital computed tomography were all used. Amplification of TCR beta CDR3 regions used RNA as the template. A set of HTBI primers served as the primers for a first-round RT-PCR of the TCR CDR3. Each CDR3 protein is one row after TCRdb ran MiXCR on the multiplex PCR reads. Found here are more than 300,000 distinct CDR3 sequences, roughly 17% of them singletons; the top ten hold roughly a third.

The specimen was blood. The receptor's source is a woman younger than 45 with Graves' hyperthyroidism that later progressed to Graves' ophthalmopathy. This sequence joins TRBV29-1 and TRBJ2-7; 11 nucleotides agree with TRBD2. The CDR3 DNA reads TGCAGCGGTAGACTAGCGGGAAGTTACGAGCAGTACTTC. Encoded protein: CSGRLAGSYEQYF.